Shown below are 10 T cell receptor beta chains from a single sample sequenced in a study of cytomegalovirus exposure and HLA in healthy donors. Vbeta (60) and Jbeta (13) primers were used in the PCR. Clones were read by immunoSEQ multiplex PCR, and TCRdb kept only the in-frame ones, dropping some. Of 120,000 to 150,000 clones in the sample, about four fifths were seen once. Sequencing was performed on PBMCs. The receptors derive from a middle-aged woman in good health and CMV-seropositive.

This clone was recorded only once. The CDR3 sequence is CASSTANTGELFF. The CDR3 DNA reads as TGTGCCAGCAGCACAGCGAACACCGGGGAGCTGTTTTTT. The rearrangement links TRBV2 to TRBJ2-2, with D unresolved. Per the germline V gene, CDR1 is SNHLY and CDR2 is FYNNEI. The CDR3 loop spans 13 amino acids. V was cut by 6 bases and J by 0 bases, with 5 bases left in between.

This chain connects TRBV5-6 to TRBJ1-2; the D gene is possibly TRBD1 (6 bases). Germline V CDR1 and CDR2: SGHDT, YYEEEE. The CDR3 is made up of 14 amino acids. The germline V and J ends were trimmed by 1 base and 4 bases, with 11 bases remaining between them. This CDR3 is CASSLTTRGYGYTF. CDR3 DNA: TGTGCCAGCAGCTTGACCACCAGGGGCTATGGCTACACCTTC.

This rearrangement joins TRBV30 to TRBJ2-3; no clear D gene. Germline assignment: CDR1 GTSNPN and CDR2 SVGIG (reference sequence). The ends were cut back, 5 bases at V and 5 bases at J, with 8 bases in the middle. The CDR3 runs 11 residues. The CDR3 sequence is CAWDIGDTQYF. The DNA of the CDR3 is TGTGCCTGGGACATAGGAGATACGCAGTATTTT.

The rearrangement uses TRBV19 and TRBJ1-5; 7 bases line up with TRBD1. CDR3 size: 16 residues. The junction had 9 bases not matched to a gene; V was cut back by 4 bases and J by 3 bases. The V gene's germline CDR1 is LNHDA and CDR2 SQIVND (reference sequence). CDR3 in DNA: TGTGCCAGTAGTACCTTAACCGGGACAGCCAATCAGCCCCAGCATTTT. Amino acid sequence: CASSTLTGTANQPQHF. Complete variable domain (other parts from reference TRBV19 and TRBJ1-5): DGGITQSPKYLFRKEGQNVTLSCEQNLNHDAMYWYRQDPGQGLRLIYYSQIVNDFQKGDIAEGYSVSREKKESFPLTVTSAQKNPTAFYLCASSTLTGTANQPQHFGDGTRLSIL.

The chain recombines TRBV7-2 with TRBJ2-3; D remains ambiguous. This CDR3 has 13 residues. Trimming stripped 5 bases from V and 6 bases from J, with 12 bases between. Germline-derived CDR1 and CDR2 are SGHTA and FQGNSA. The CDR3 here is CASSTNRRDTQYF. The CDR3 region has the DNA TGTGCCAGCAGCACCAACCGGCGGGATACGCAGTATTTT.

The CDR3 sequence is CASRRVSGGNTIYF. The CDR3 nucleotides read TGTGCCAGCAGGAGGGTCAGCGGTGGAAACACCATATATTTT. The J gene is TRBJ1-3, the V gene TRBV2, with D uncertain. The V end was cut by 6 bases, the J end by 3 bases, with 12 bases between. This CDR3 is 14 amino acids long. The germline V gene encodes CDR1 SNHLY and CDR2 FYNNEI.

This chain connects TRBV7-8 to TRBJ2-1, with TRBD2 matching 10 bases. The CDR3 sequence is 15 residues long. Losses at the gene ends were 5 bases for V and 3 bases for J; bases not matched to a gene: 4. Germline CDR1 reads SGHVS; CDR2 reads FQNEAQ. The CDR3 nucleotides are TGTGCCAGCAGCAGCGGACTAGCGGTCTACAATGAGCAGTTCTTC. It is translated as CASSSGLAVYNEQFF.

CDR3 region: CAIRGSSNTGELFF. The CDR3 coding sequence is TGTGCCATCAGGGGCAGTTCGAACACCGGGGAGCTGTTTTTT. The chain couples TRBV10-3 to TRBJ2-2; D call uncertain. From germline, CDR1 is ENHRY and CDR2 SYGVKD. The CDR3 contains 14 residues. Trimming took off 6 bases at V and 0 bases at J, with 8 bases between the two ends.

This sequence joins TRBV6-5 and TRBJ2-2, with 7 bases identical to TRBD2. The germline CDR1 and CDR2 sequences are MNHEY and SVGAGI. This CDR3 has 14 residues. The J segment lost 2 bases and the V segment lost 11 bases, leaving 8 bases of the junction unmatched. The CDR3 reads CAAGRDGNTGELFF. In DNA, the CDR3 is TGTGCCGCTGGGAGGGATGGCAACACCGGGGAGCTGTTTTTT.

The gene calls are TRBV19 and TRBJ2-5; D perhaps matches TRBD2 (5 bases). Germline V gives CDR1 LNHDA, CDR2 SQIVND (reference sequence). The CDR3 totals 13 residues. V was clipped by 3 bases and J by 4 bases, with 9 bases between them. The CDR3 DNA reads TGTGCCAGTAGTATCCGGGAACGAGAGACCCAGTACTTC. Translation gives CASSIRERETQYF.